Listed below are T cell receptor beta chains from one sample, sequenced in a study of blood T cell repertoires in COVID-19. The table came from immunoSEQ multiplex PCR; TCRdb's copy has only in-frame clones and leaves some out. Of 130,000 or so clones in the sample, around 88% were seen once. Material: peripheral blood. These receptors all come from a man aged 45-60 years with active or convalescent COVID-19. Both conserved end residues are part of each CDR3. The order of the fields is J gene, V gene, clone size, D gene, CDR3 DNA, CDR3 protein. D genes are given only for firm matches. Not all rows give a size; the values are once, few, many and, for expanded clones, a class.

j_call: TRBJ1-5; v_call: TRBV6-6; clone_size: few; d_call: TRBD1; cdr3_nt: TGTGCCAGCAGTTGGGACAGTGGGAGCAATCAGCCCCAGCATTTT; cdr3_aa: CASSWDSGSNQPQHF
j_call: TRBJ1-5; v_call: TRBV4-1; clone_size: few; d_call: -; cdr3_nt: TGCGCCAGCAGCCAAGAAGGCGGGTTGGGACAGCCCCAGCATTTT; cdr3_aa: CASSQEGGLGQPQHF
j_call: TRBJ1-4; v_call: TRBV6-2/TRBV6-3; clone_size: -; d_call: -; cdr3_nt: TGTGCCAGCAGTTCCTCGGTCAGGCCCTTAAATGAAAAACTGTTTTTT; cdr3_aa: CASSSSVRPLNEKLFF
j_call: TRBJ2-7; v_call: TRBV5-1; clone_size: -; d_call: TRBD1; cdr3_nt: TGCGCCAGCAGCTTGGGATCGGACAGGGAGATCTACGAGCAGTACTTC; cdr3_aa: CASSLGSDREIYEQYF
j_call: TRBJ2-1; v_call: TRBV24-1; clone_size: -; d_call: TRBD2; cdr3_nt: TGTGCCACCAGTGACACCGGGACTAGCGGGATGAGCTCCTACAATGAGCAGTTCTTC; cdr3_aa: CATSDTGTSGMSSYNEQFF
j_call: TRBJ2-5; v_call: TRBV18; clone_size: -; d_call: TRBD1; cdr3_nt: TGTGCCAGCTCACCACTGGGACAGGAGGGAGAGACCCAGTACTTC; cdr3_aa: CASSPLGQEGETQYF
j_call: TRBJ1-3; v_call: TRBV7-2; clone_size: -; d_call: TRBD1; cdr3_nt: TGTGCCAGCAGCTTAGATTGGACAGGGGCGGCTGGAAACACCATATATTTT; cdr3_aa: CASSLDWTGAAGNTIYF
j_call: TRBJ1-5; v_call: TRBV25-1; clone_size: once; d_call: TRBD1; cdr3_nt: TGTGCCAGCAGACAGGGGCCCGATCAGCCCCAGCATTTT; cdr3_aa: CASRQGPDQPQHF
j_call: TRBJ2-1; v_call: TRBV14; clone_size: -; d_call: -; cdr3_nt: TGTGCCAGCAGCCAAGTTTATCGGAATGAGCAGTTCTTC; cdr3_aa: CASSQVYRNEQFF
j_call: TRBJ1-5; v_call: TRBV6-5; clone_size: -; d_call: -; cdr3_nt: TGTGCCAGCAGGAAAACGGACACTAGCAATCAGCCCCAGCATTTT; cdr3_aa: CASRKTDTSNQPQHF
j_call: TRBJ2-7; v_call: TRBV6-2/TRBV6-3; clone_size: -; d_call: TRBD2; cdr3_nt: TGTGCCAGCAGCCGAACTAGCGGGAATTTTTACGAGCAGTACTTC; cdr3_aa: CASSRTSGNFYEQYF
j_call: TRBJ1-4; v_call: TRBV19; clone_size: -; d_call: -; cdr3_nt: TGTGCCAGTAGTATTGCGTCCGAGGCAAATGAAAAACTGTTTTTT; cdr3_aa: CASSIASEANEKLFF